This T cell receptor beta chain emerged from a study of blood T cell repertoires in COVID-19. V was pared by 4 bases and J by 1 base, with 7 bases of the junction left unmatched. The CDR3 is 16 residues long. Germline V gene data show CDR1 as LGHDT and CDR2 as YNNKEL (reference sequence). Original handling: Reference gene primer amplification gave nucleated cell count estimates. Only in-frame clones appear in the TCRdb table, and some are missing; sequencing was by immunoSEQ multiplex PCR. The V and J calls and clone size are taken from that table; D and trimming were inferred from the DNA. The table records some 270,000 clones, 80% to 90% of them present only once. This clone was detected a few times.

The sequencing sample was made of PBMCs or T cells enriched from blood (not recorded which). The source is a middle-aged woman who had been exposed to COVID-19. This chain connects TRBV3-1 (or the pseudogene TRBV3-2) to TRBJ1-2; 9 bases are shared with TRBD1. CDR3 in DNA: TGTGCCAGCAGCCCCCGGGACAGGGTTAATAACTATGGCTACACCTTC. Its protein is CASSPRDRVNNYGYTF.